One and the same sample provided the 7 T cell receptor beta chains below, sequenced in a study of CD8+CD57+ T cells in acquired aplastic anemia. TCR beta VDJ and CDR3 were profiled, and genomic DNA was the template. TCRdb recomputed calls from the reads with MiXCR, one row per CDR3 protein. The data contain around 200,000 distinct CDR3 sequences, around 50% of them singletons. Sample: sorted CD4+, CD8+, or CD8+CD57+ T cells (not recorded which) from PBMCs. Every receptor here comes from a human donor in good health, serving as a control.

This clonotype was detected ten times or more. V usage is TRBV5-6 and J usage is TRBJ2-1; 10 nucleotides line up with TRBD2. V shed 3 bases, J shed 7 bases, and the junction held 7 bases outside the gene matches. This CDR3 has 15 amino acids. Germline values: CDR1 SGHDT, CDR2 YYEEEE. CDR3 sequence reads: CASSSPSGGLNEQFF. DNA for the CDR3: TGTGCCAGCAGCTCCCCTAGCGGGGGTTTAAATGAGCAGTTCTTC.

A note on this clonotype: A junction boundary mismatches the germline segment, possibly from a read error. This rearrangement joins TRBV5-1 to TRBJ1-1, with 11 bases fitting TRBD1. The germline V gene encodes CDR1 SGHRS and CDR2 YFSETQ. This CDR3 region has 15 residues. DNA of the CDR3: TGTGCCAGCAGCTTGGGCAACGGACAGGGGGCGGAAGCTCTCTTT. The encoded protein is CASSLGNGQGAEALF.

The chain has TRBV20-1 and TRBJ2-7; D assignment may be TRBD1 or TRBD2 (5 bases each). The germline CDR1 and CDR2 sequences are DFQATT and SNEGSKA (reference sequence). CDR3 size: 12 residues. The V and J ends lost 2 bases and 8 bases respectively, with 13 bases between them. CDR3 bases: TGCAGTGCTAGAAACCCTTCGGGACAGCAGTACGTC. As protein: CSARNPSGQQYV.

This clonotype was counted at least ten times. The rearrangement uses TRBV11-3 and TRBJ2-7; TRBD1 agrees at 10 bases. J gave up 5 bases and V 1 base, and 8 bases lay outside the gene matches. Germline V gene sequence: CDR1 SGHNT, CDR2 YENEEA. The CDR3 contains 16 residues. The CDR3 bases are TGTGCCAGCAGCTTAGGGTCCGGGACAGGGGTCGACGAGCAGTACTTC. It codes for CASSLGSGTGVDEQYF.

The CDR3 nucleotides are TGTGCCAGCAGTTACGCGGCCCACGAGCAGTACTTC. Protein: CASSYAAHEQYF. This rearrangement joins TRBV6-6 to TRBJ2-7, with D unclear. V lost 2 bases and J lost 5, with 7 bases in between. CDR3 length equals 12 residues. The germline V gene has CDR1 MNHNY and CDR2 SVGAGI (reference sequence).

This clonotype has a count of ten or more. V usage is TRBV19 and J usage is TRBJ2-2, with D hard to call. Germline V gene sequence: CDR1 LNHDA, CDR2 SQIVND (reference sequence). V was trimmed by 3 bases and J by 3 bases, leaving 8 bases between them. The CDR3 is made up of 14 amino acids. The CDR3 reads CASSILGYTGELFF. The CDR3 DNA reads TGTGCCAGTAGTATCCTTGGGTACACCGGGGAGCTGTTTTTT. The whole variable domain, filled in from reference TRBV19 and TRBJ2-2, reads DGGITQSPKYLFRKEGQNVTLSCEQNLNHDAMYWYRQDPGQGLRLIYYSQIVNDFQKGDIAEGYSVSREKKESFPLTVTSAQKNPTAFYLCASSILGYTGELFFGEGSRLTVL.

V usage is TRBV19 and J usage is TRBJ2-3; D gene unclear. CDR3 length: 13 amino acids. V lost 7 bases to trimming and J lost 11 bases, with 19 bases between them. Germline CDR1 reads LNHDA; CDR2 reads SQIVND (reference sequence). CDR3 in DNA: TGTGCCAGTACCATGACGGGTCTTGGTGAGCAGTATTTT. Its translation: CASTMTGLGEQYF.